The entry that follows covers one T cell receptor (beta chain) sequence. Its antigen is undetermined. This CDR3 has 14 amino acids. V was cut by 4 bases and J by 3 bases, with 12 bases left in between. The germline CDR1 and CDR2 sequences are SGHAT and FQNNGV. This record belongs to a study of shared clonotypes between healthy human individuals. Splitting of each subset's genomic DNA was done evenly across several immunoSEQ plates. Using immunoSEQ multiplex PCR, the repertoire was profiled, and TCRdb retains in-frame clones only, with some absent. In the table there are hundreds of thousands of clones, 90% to 95% of which are singletons. CD45RO-negative, CCR7-selected cells formed the naive CD8 fraction, which excluded terminally differentiated effector memory CD45RA+ cells. Regarding the study as a whole: When compared with the clonotypes that were shared by all four sorted-subset donors, the non-shared clonotypes turned out to have lower generation probabilities. Only a few donors were included, so the genetic and exposure-history diversity represented was limited.

This TCR derives from a young man in good health. The chain uses TRBV11-2 and TRBJ1-2; no definite D call. Sequenced input: naive CD8+ T cells sorted from blood. CDR3 sequence (DNA): TGTGCCAGCAGCTCCACCATCGAGGACTATGGCTACACCTTC. It codes for CASSSTIEDYGYTF.